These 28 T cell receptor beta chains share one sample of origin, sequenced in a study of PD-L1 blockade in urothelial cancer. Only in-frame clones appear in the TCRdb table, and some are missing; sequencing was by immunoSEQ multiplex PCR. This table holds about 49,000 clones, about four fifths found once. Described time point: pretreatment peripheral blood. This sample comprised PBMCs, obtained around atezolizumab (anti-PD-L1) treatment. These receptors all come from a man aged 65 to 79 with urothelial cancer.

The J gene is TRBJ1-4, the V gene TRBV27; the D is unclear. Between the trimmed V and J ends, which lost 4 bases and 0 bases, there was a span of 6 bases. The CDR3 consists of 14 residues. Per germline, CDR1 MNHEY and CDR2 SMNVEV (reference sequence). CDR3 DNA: TGTGCCAGCAGTTCAGTTGCAACTAATGAAAAACTGTTTTTT. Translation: CASSSVATNEKLFF.

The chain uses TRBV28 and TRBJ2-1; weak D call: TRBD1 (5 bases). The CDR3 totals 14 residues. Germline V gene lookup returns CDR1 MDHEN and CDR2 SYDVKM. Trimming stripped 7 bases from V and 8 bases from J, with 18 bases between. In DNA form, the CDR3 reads TGTGCCAGCACCCAAAGGGGCACTTGGGATGAGCAGTTCTTC. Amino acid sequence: CASTQRGTWDEQFF.

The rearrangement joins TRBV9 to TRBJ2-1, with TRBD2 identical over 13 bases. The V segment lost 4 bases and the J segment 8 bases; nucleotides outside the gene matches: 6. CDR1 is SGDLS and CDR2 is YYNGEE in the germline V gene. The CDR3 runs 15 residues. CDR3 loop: CASSPGTSGIHEQFF. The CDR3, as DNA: TGTGCCAGCAGCCCCGGGACTAGCGGGATCCATGAGCAGTTCTTC.

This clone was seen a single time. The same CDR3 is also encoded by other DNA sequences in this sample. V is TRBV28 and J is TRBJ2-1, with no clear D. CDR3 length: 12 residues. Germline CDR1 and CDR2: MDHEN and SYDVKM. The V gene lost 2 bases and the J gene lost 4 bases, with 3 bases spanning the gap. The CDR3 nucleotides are TGTGCCAGCAGTTTACTTTACAATGAGCAGTTCTTC. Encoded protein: CASSLLYNEQFF.

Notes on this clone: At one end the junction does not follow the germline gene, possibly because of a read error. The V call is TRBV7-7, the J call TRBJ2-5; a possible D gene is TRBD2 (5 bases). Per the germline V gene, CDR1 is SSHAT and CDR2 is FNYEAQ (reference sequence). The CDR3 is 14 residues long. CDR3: CASSLALGPRAQYF. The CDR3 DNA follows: TGTGCTAGCAGCTTAGCCCTCGGACCGAGGGCCCAGTACTTC.

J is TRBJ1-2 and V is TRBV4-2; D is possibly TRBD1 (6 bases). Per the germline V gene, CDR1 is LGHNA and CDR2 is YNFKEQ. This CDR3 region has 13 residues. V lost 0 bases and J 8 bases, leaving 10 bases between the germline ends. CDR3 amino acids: CASSQDAGAGYTF. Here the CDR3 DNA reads TGTGCCAGCAGCCAAGATGCAGGGGCCGGCTACACCTTC.

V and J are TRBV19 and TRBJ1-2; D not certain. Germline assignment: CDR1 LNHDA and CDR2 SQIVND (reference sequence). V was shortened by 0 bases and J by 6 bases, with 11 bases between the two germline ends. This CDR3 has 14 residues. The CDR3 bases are TGTGCCAGTAGTATAGACACCGCGGGTGATGGCTACACCTTC. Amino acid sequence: CASSIDTAGDGYTF.

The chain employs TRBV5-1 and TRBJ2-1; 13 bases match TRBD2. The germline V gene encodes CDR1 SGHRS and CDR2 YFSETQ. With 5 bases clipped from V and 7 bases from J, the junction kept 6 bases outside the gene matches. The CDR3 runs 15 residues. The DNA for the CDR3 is TGCGCCAGCAGTTTCGGACTAGCGGGAGTAAATGAGCAGTTCTTC. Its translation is CASSFGLAGVNEQFF.

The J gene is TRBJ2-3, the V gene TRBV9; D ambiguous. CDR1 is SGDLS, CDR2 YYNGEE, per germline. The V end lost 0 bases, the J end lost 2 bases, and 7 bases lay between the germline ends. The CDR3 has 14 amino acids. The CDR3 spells CASSVEAVTDTQYF. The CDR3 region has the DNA TGTGCCAGCAGCGTAGAGGCGGTCACAGATACGCAGTATTTT.

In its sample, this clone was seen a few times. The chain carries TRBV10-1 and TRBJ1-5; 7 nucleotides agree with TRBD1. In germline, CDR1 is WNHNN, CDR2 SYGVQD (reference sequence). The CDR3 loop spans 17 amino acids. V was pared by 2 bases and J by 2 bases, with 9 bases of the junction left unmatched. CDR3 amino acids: CASSEPRGSVGNQPQHF. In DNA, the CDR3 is TGCGCCAGCAGTGAGCCCAGGGGGTCGGTGGGCAATCAGCCCCAGCATTTT.

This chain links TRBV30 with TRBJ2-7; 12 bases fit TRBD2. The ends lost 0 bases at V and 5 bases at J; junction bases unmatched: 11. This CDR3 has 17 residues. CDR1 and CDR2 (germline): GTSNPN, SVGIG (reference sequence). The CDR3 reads CAWSVLLAGGPGHEQYF. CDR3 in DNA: TGTGCCTGGAGTGTACTTCTAGCGGGAGGGCCGGGCCACGAGCAGTACTTC.

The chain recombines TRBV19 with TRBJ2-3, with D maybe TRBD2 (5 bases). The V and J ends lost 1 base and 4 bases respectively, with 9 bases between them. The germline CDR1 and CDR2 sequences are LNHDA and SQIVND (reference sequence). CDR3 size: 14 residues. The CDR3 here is CASSIGSVADTQYF. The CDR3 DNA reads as TGTGCCAGTAGTATAGGTAGCGTGGCAGATACGCAGTATTTT.

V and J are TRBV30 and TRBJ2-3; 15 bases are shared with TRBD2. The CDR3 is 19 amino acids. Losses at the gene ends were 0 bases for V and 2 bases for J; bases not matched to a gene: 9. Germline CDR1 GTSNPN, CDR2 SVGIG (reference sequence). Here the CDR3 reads CAWSVGLAGGLAPTDTQYF. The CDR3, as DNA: TGTGCCTGGAGTGTAGGACTAGCGGGAGGGTTGGCGCCCACAGATACGCAGTATTTT.

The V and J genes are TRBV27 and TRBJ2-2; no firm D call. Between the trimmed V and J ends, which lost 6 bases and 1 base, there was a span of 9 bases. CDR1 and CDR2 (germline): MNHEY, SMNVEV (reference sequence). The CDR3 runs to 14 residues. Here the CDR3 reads CASSKQLNTGELFF. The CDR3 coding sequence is TGTGCCAGCAGCAAACAGTTGAACACCGGGGAGCTGTTTTTT.

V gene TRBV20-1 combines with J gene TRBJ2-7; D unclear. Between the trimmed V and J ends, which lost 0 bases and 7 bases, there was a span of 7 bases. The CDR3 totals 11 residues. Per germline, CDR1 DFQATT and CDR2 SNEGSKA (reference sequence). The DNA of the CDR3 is TGCAGTGCTAGAGATGCGTTTGAGCAGTACTTC. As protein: CSARDAFEQYF.

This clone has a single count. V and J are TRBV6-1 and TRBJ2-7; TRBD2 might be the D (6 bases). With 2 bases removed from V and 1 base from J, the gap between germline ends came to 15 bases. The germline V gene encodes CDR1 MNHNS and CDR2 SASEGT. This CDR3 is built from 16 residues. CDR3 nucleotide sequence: TGTGCCAGCAGTGAACAGGCGGGGTTTCCTTCCTACGAGCAGTACTTC. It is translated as CASSEQAGFPSYEQYF.

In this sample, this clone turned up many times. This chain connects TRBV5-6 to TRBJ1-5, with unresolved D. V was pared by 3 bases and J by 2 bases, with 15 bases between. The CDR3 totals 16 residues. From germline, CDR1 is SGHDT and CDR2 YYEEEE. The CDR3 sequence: CASSSTFGYGNQPQHF. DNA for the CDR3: TGTGCCAGCAGCTCAACTTTCGGGTACGGCAATCAGCCCCAGCATTTT.

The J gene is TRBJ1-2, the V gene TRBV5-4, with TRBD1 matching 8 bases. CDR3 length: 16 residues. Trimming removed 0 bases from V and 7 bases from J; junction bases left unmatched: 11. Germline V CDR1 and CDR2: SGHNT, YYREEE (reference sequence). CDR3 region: CASSLGGQAPQGGYTF. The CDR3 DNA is TGTGCCAGCAGCTTGGGGGGACAGGCCCCCCAGGGTGGCTACACCTTC.

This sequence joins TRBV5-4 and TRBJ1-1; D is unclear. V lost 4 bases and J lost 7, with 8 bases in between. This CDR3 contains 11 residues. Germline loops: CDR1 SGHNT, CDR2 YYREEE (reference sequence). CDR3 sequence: CASSRYSEAFF. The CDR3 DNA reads TGTGCCAGCAGCCGGTACAGTGAAGCTTTCTTT.

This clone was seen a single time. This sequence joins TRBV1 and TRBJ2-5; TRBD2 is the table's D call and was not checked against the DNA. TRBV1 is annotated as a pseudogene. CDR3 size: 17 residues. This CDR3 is CTSSQDSRTSYKETQYF. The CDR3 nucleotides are TGCACCAGCAGCCAAGATAGTAGGACTAGCTATAAAGAGACCCAGTACTTC.

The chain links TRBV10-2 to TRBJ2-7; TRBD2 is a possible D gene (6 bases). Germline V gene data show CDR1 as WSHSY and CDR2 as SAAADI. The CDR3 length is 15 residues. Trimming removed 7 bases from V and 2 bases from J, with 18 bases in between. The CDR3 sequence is CASTPGGARTYEQYF. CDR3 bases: TGCGCCAGCACCCCGGGCGGGGCTCGGACCTACGAGCAGTACTTC.

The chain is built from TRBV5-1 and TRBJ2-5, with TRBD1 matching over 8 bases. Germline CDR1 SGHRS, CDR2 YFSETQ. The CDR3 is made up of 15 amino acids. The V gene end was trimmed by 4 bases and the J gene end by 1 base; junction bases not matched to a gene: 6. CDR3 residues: CASSATGVSQETQYF. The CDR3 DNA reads TGCGCCAGCAGCGCGACAGGGGTCTCCCAAGAGACCCAGTACTTC.

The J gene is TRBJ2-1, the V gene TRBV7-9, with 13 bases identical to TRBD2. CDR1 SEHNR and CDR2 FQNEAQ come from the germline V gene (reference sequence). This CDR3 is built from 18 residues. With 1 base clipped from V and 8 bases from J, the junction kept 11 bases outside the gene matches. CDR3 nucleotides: TGTGCCAGCAGCTTAGTCGGGCAGGGACTAGCGGGAACGGATGAGCAGTTCTTC. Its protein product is CASSLVGQGLAGTDEQFF.

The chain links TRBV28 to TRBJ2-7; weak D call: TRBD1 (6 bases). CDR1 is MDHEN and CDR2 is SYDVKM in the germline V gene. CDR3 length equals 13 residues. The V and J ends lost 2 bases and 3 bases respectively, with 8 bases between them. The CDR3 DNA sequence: TGTGCCAGCAGTTTAACAGGGATCTACGAGCAGTACTTC. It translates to CASSLTGIYEQYF. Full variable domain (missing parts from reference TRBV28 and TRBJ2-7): DVKVTQSSRYLVKRTGEKVFLECVQDMDHENMFWYRQDPGLGLRLIYFSYDVKMKEKGDIPEGYSVSREKKERFSLILESASTNQTSMYLCASSLTGIYEQYFGPGTRLTVT.

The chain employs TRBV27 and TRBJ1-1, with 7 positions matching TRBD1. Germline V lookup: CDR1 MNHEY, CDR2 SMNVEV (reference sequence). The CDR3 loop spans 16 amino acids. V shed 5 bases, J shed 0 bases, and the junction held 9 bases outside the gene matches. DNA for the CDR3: TGTGCCAGCAGTCAATTGACAGGGCGGATGAACACTGAAGCTTTCTTT. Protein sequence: CASSQLTGRMNTEAFF.

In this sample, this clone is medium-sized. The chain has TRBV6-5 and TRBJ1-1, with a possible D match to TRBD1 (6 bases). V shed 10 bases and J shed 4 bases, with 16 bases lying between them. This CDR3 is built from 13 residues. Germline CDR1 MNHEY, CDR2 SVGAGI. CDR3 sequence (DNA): TGTGCCACCAGGGGAGGTGGCGGCACTGAAGCTTTCTTT. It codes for CATRGGGGTEAFF.

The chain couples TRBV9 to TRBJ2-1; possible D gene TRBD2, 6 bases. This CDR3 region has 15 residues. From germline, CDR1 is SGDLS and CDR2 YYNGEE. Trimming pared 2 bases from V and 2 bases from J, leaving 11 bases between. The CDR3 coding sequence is TGTGCCAGCAGCGTTGGGGGAGGAGCCTACAATGAGCAGTTCTTC. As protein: CASSVGGGAYNEQFF.

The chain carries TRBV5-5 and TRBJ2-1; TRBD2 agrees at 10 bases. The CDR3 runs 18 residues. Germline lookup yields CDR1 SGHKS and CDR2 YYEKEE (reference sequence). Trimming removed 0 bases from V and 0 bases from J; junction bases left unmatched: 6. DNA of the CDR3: TGTGCCAGCAGCTTGGAGGTAGCGGGAGGACCCTCCTACAATGAGCAGTTCTTC. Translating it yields CASSLEVAGGPSYNEQFF.